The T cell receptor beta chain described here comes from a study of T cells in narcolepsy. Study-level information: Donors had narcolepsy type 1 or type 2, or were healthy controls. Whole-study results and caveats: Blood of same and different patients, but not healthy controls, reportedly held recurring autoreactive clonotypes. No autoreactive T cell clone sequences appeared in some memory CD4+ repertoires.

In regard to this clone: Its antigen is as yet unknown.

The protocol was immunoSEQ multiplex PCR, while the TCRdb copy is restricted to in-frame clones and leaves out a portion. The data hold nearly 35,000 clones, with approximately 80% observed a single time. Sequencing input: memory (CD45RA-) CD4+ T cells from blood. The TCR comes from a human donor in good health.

CDR3 sequence: CASRPEGRAGNTIYF. In DNA, the CDR3 is TGTGCCAGCAGGCCCGAGGGGAGGGCTGGAAACACCATATATTTT. The gene calls are TRBV2 and TRBJ1-3, with D possibly TRBD1 on 5 matching bases. Germline CDR1 reads SNHLY; CDR2 reads FYNNEI. CDR3 length equals 15 residues. Trimming cost V 6 bases and J 2 bases, with 14 bases left between them.